This TCR beta chain was recovered during a study of blood T cell repertoires in COVID-19. Study-wide background: T cells, B-cell-depleted T cells, or PBMCs provided the cDNA or gDNA that served as material.

This table comes from immunoSEQ multiplex PCR, and its TCRdb copy is limited to in-frame clones, with some not included. Of tens of thousands of clones in the sample, 70% to 90% were seen once. The TCR originated in a woman aged 80 or older with acute or convalescent COVID-19. Sequencing was performed on peripheral blood.

CDR3 sequence: CASSQGRGDLYEQYF. The CDR3 DNA follows: TGTGCCAGCAGCCAGGGGCGGGGGGACCTCTACGAGCAGTACTTC. The V call is TRBV7-2, the J call TRBJ2-7, with 8 bases that match TRBD2. Germline V gives CDR1 SGHTA, CDR2 FQGNSA. The CDR3 runs 15 residues. V lost 5 bases and J lost 3; bases outside the gene matches: 9. Based on the CDR3 plus reference TRBV7-2 and TRBJ2-7, the full variable domain is GAGVSQSPSNKVTEKGKDVELRCDPISGHTALYWYRQSLGQGLEFLIYFQGNSAPDKSGLPSDRFSAERTGGSVSTLTIQRTQQEDSAVYLCASSQGRGDLYEQYFGPGTRLTVT.